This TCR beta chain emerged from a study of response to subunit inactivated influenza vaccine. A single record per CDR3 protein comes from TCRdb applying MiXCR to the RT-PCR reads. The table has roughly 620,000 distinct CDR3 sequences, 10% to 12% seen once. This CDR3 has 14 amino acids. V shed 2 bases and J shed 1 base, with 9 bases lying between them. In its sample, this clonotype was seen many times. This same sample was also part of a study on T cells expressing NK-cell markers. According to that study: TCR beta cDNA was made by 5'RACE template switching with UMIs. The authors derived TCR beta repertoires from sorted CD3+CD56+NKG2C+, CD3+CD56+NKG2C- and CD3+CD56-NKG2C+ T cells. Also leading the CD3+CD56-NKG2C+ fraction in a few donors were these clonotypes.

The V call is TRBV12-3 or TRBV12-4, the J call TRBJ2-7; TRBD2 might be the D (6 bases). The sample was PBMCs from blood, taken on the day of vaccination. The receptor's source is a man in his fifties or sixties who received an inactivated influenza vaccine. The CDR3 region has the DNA TGTGCCAGCAGTTTAAGGGCGGGGTCCTACGAGCAGTACTTC. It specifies CASSLRAGSYEQYF.